The rows below give T cell receptor beta chains drawn from one sample of a study of CD8 T cells in ankylosing spondylitis. TCRdb independently ran MiXCR on the 5' RACE reads; one entry per CDR3 protein. The sample shows more than 650,000 distinct CDR3 sequences, around 11% of them seen only once. The specimen sequenced was blood, either unsorted or a sorted T cell fraction (not recorded which). The receptors come from a male donor with ankylosing spondylitis. CDR3s include the opening cysteine and the closing phenylalanine or tryptophan. The order of the fields is V gene, clone size, D gene, J gene, CDR3 protein, CDR3 DNA. The D gene is left open where the match is weak. Where a row states a size, it is once, few, many or the class of an expanded clone; other rows omit it.

v_call: TRBV5-1
clone_size: many
d_call: -
j_call: TRBJ2-3
cdr3_aa: CASSLNTDTQYF
cdr3_nt: TGTGCCAGCAGTTTAAACACAGATACGCAGTATTTT

v_call: TRBV7-9
clone_size: -
d_call: -
j_call: TRBJ2-7
cdr3_aa: CASSNPGTYEQYF
cdr3_nt: TGTGCCAGCAGTAACCCAGGGACCTACGAGCAGTACTTC

v_call: TRBV5-1
clone_size: -
d_call: -
j_call: TRBJ2-3
cdr3_aa: CASSLGLVPDTQYF
cdr3_nt: TGCGCCAGCAGCTTGGGATTGGTGCCAGATACGCAGTATTTT

v_call: TRBV20-1
clone_size: -
d_call: -
j_call: TRBJ2-7
cdr3_aa: CSARGNSGYEQYF
cdr3_nt: TGCAGTGCTAGAGGTAACAGCGGATACGAGCAGTACTTC

v_call: TRBV7-2
clone_size: many
d_call: -
j_call: TRBJ1-4
cdr3_aa: CASSLSRLNEKLFF
cdr3_nt: TGTGCCAGCAGCTTATCCAGATTAAATGAAAAACTGTTTTTT

v_call: TRBV7-2
clone_size: -
d_call: -
j_call: TRBJ2-5
cdr3_aa: CASKTRNQETQYF
cdr3_nt: TGTGCCAGTAAAACTAGAAACCAAGAGACCCAGTACTTC

v_call: TRBV29-1
clone_size: -
d_call: -
j_call: TRBJ2-5
cdr3_aa: CSVKEGGSWIETQYF
cdr3_nt: TGCAGCGTTAAGGAGGGGGGGTCTTGGATAGAGACCCAGTACTTC

v_call: TRBV21-1
clone_size: -
d_call: -
j_call: TRBJ1-5
cdr3_aa: CANLGQGKSGNQPQHF
cdr3_nt: TGTGCCAACCTGGGACAGGGGAAATCGGGCAATCAGCCCCAGCATTTT

v_call: TRBV20-1
clone_size: many
d_call: -
j_call: TRBJ2-2
cdr3_aa: CSARAVEASMFGELFF
cdr3_nt: TGCAGTGCTAGAGCGGTGGAGGCGAGCATGTTCGGGGAGCTGTTTTTT

v_call: TRBV5-1
clone_size: -
d_call: -
j_call: TRBJ1-1
cdr3_aa: CASSPLLVNTEAFF
cdr3_nt: TGCGCCAGCAGCCCCCTCTTGGTGAACACTGAAGCTTTCTTT

v_call: TRBV5-1
clone_size: -
d_call: -
j_call: TRBJ2-3
cdr3_aa: CASRDFESSTDTQYF
cdr3_nt: TGCGCCAGCAGGGACTTTGAGTCTAGCACAGATACGCAGTATTTT

v_call: TRBV5-1
clone_size: -
d_call: TRBD1
j_call: TRBJ1-2
cdr3_aa: CASGEQGARGYTF
cdr3_nt: TGCGCCAGCGGAGAGCAGGGGGCGCGGGGCTACACCTTC

v_call: TRBV7-8
clone_size: many
d_call: TRBD2
j_call: TRBJ2-1
cdr3_aa: CASSLTRGADGEQFF
cdr3_nt: TGTGCCAGCAGCCTGACGCGGGGGGCTGATGGTGAGCAGTTCTTC

v_call: TRBV5-1
clone_size: -
d_call: -
j_call: TRBJ2-6
cdr3_aa: CASSLQWRGPGANVLTF
cdr3_nt: TGCGCCAGCAGCTTACAGTGGAGGGGGCCTGGGGCCAACGTCCTGACTTTC

v_call: TRBV2
clone_size: many
d_call: -
j_call: TRBJ1-1
cdr3_aa: CASSDEIPAFF
cdr3_nt: TGTGCCAGCAGTGACGAAATCCCGGCTTTCTTT

v_call: TRBV7-2
clone_size: -
d_call: -
j_call: TRBJ2-1
cdr3_aa: CASSSKGLGDYNEQFF
cdr3_nt: TGTGCCAGCAGCTCGAAGGGACTGGGGGACTACAATGAGCAGTTCTTC

v_call: TRBV19
clone_size: few
d_call: -
j_call: TRBJ1-5
cdr3_aa: CASSREGTVSNQPQHF
cdr3_nt: TGTGCCAGTAGCCGTGAAGGGACGGTTAGCAATCAGCCCCAGCATTTT

v_call: TRBV20-1
clone_size: few
d_call: TRBD1
j_call: TRBJ2-5
cdr3_aa: CSASTGATETQYF
cdr3_nt: TGCAGTGCTAGCACAGGGGCCACAGAGACCCAGTACTTC

v_call: TRBV4-3
clone_size: -
d_call: -
j_call: TRBJ2-3
cdr3_aa: CASSLVRGAPTDTQYF
cdr3_nt: TGCGCCAGCAGCCTAGTCAGGGGAGCCCCCACAGATACGCAGTATTTT

v_call: TRBV29-1
clone_size: -
d_call: -
j_call: TRBJ2-7
cdr3_aa: CSVDGGGEQYF
cdr3_nt: TGCAGCGTTGATGGGGGTGGCGAGCAGTACTTC

v_call: TRBV6-2/TRBV6-3
clone_size: -
d_call: -
j_call: TRBJ2-2
cdr3_aa: CASSFIRANTGELFF
cdr3_nt: TGTGCCAGCAGTTTTATAAGGGCTAACACCGGGGAGCTGTTTTTT

v_call: TRBV20-1
clone_size: few
d_call: TRBD2
j_call: TRBJ2-1
cdr3_aa: CSSSDPGRHEQFF
cdr3_nt: TGCAGTTCCTCTGACCCCGGGAGGCATGAGCAGTTCTTC

v_call: TRBV9
clone_size: -
d_call: TRBD2
j_call: TRBJ2-1
cdr3_aa: CASSVVASGGLRPSWNEQFF
cdr3_nt: TGTGCCAGCAGCGTAGTGGCTAGCGGGGGGCTCCGACCCTCATGGAATGAGCAGTTCTTC

v_call: TRBV7-2
clone_size: few
d_call: -
j_call: TRBJ1-3
cdr3_aa: CASSFWGGNRTRNTIYF
cdr3_nt: TGTGCCAGCAGCTTTTGGGGTGGAAACAGGACTCGAAACACCATATATTTT

v_call: TRBV5-1
clone_size: few
d_call: TRBD1
j_call: TRBJ2-7
cdr3_aa: CASNWDRGSDGQYF
cdr3_nt: TGCGCCAGCAATTGGGACAGGGGGTCTGACGGGCAGTACTTC

v_call: TRBV11-3
clone_size: once
d_call: TRBD2
j_call: TRBJ2-3
cdr3_aa: CASSRAGEGTDTQYF
cdr3_nt: TGTGCCAGCAGCCGAGCGGGGGAGGGCACAGATACGCAGTATTTT

v_call: TRBV7-9
clone_size: -
d_call: -
j_call: TRBJ1-3
cdr3_aa: CASSEDGDSGNTIYF
cdr3_nt: TGTGCCAGCAGCGAAGACGGTGACAGCGGAAACACCATATATTTT

v_call: TRBV2
clone_size: -
d_call: TRBD1
j_call: TRBJ2-1
cdr3_aa: CASSPLDREYEQFF
cdr3_nt: TGTGCCAGCAGTCCCCTGGACAGGGAATATGAGCAGTTCTTC

v_call: TRBV28
clone_size: -
d_call: -
j_call: TRBJ2-1
cdr3_aa: CASSSHDSYNEQFF
cdr3_nt: TGTGCCAGCAGTTCCCACGACTCCTACAATGAGCAGTTCTTC

v_call: TRBV5-1
clone_size: many
d_call: TRBD1
j_call: TRBJ2-2
cdr3_aa: CASSLPGQSNPGELFF
cdr3_nt: TGCGCCAGCAGCCTACCGGGACAGTCGAACCCCGGGGAGCTGTTTTTT

v_call: TRBV4-1
clone_size: -
d_call: -
j_call: TRBJ1-2
cdr3_aa: CASSQDFRYNYGYTF
cdr3_nt: TGCGCCAGCAGCCAAGATTTCAGATATAACTATGGCTACACCTTC

v_call: TRBV7-2
clone_size: -
d_call: TRBD2
j_call: TRBJ2-1
cdr3_aa: CASTLGLAGILEQFF
cdr3_nt: TGTGCCAGCACATTAGGACTAGCCGGGATATTGGAGCAGTTCTTC

v_call: TRBV2
clone_size: few
d_call: -
j_call: TRBJ2-1
cdr3_aa: CASSADAGNEQFF
cdr3_nt: TGTGCCAGCAGTGCCGACGCAGGCAATGAGCAGTTCTTC

v_call: TRBV7-2
clone_size: -
d_call: TRBD2
j_call: TRBJ2-3
cdr3_aa: CASSPRTSGISDTQYF
cdr3_nt: TGTGCCAGCAGCCCCCGGACTAGCGGGATATCAGATACGCAGTATTTT

v_call: TRBV20-1
clone_size: few
d_call: -
j_call: TRBJ1-6
cdr3_aa: CSATGGTDNSPLHF
cdr3_nt: TGCAGTGCCACCGGGGGGACTGACAATTCACCCCTCCACTTT

v_call: TRBV6-1
clone_size: many
d_call: TRBD1
j_call: TRBJ2-7
cdr3_aa: CASSKLVSGQRPYEQYF
cdr3_nt: TGTGCCAGCAGCAAGTTAGTTTCGGGACAGCGTCCCTACGAGCAGTACTTC

v_call: TRBV2
clone_size: few
d_call: TRBD2
j_call: TRBJ2-1
cdr3_aa: CASRGLAGRYNEQFF
cdr3_nt: TGTGCCAGCAGGGGACTAGCGGGGAGGTACAATGAGCAGTTCTTC

v_call: TRBV5-5
clone_size: few
d_call: -
j_call: TRBJ1-4
cdr3_aa: CASRKDAGDEKLFF
cdr3_nt: TGTGCCAGCAGGAAAGACGCCGGCGACGAAAAACTGTTTTTT

v_call: TRBV18
clone_size: -
d_call: -
j_call: TRBJ1-5
cdr3_aa: CASSPLNTGGGQPQHF
cdr3_nt: TGTGCCAGCTCACCACTTAATACAGGCGGCGGGCAGCCCCAGCATTTT

v_call: TRBV7-2
clone_size: -
d_call: -
j_call: TRBJ1-1
cdr3_aa: CASSVGTLRAEAFF
cdr3_nt: TGTGCCAGCAGCGTTGGGACCTTAAGGGCTGAAGCTTTCTTT

v_call: TRBV5-1
clone_size: -
d_call: -
j_call: TRBJ2-7
cdr3_aa: CASSREGQPVYYEQYF
cdr3_nt: TGCGCCAGCAGCCGGGAAGGGCAGCCAGTCTACTACGAGCAGTACTTC

v_call: TRBV29-1
clone_size: -
d_call: -
j_call: TRBJ2-7
cdr3_aa: CSVAVAPQGLVGQYF
cdr3_nt: TGCAGCGTTGCTGTGGCCCCCCAGGGGCTAGTGGGGCAGTACTTC

v_call: TRBV7-7
clone_size: once
d_call: TRBD2
j_call: TRBJ2-7
cdr3_aa: CASSPSSGSGHEQYF
cdr3_nt: TGTGCTAGCAGCCCCTCTAGCGGGAGCGGCCACGAGCAGTACTTC

v_call: TRBV29-1
clone_size: many
d_call: -
j_call: TRBJ1-4
cdr3_aa: CSVDGGGEKLFF
cdr3_nt: TGCAGCGTTGACGGGGGAGGTGAAAAACTGTTTTTT

v_call: TRBV12-3/TRBV12-4
clone_size: few
d_call: -
j_call: TRBJ1-2
cdr3_aa: CASSLTRDGYTF
cdr3_nt: TGTGCCAGCAGTCTTACCCGGGATGGCTACACCTTC

v_call: TRBV12-3/TRBV12-4
clone_size: many
d_call: -
j_call: TRBJ2-7
cdr3_aa: CASSLTGFSYEQYF
cdr3_nt: TGTGCCAGCAGTTTGACGGGCTTCTCCTACGAGCAGTACTTC

v_call: TRBV11-2
clone_size: -
d_call: -
j_call: TRBJ2-7
cdr3_aa: CASSFRAGRMSRSYEQYF
cdr3_nt: TGTGCCAGCAGCTTTCGGGCGGGGAGGATGTCTCGATCCTACGAGCAGTACTTC

v_call: TRBV2
clone_size: few
d_call: TRBD1
j_call: TRBJ1-1
cdr3_aa: CASRPDRAEAFF
cdr3_nt: TGTGCCAGCAGACCGGACAGGGCGGAAGCTTTCTTT

v_call: TRBV20-1
clone_size: -
d_call: -
j_call: TRBJ2-4
cdr3_aa: CSARYTGEWENIQYF
cdr3_nt: TGCAGTGCTAGATATACGGGGGAATGGGAAAACATTCAGTACTTC